One T cell receptor beta chain is described in this entry. Germline CDR1 SGHKS, CDR2 YYEKEE (reference sequence). Between the trimmed V and J ends, which lost 3 bases and 5 bases, there was a span of 20 bases. CDR3 length equals 16 residues. The source of the sample is a study of blood T cells in healthy people across ages. Together with a sample-barcoded 5' primer, a J-beta primer mix was included in a second PCR lasting roughly 6 to 12 cycles. TCRdb independently ran MiXCR on the 5' RACE reads; one entry per CDR3 protein. Of around 820,000 distinct CDR3 sequences listed, 25% are singletons. The sample was also reused in another study, on T cells of mothers and their children.

V usage is TRBV5-5 and J usage is TRBJ1-1; D is uncertain. Material: blood. This sequence was found in a boy younger than 18 in good health. Here the CDR3 DNA reads TGTGCCAGCAGCTCTGGCTGGGTATCGGTTGGGACTGAAGCTTTCTTT. As protein: CASSSGWVSVGTEAFF.